The entry below describes one TCR beta chain. Its antigen remains undetermined. No much larger clonotype is one base removed from it; base qualities were not supplied. This sample is part of a study of OX40 agonist ivuxolimab in advanced cancers. For context, the study as a whole: The costimulatory receptor OX40 (CD134) was targeted by ivuxolimab, a fully human IgG2 agonistic monoclonal antibody. Prior anti-PD-1, anti-PD-L1 or anti-CTLA-4 therapy was permitted, and checkpoint inhibitors had been received by more than 35% of dose-escalation patients. The monotherapy dose-escalation portion (N of about 50 patients) of the phase I ivuxolimab trial is reported in the paper. Of the approximately 54 dose-escalation patients, hepatocellular carcinoma was present in about 19, melanoma in roughly 15, renal cell carcinoma in 9 and head and neck cancer in 9. Intravenous ivuxolimab was administered to patients every 2 weeks at six dose levels: 0.01, 0.1, 0.3, 1.5, 3 and 10 mg/kg. Partial responses occurred in three dose-escalation patients, of whom one had hepatocellular carcinoma and two had cutaneous melanoma. The purpose of peripheral TCRbeta sequencing was to test whether ivuxolimab changed TCR sequence diversity and led to clonal T-cell expansion. A male proportion of roughly 85% and a mean age of approximately 55 years, ranging from about 20 to 80, were recorded for the dose-escalation cohort.

The trial excluded patients who had a history of autoimmune disease or who were on systemic immunosuppression. In every dose cohort, peripheral blood was drawn for TCR sequencing at baseline, cycle 4 day 1, and cycle 7 day 1. The samples were drawn from a first-in-human, open-label, multicenter phase I dose-escalation trial of ivuxolimab. Adults with locally advanced or metastatic melanoma, renal cell, hepatocellular, or head and neck squamous cell carcinoma were enrolled in the trial. Before TCR sequencing, CD4+ T cells and CD8+ T cells from peripheral blood were sorted into separate populations. To sequence the TCRbeta CDR3 region, genomic DNA was isolated from the sorted cells. TCRbeta CDR3 regions were sequenced using the immunoSEQ Assay. Here the immuneACCESS table is served through TCRdb, limited to in-frame sequences with V and J called. Missing clones are a known gap in these copies; in checked studies unresolved V genes cover under half, and the rest lacks a known reason. The sample includes 60,000 to 65,000 clones, with around 83% observed a single time. The top ten hold less than 0.9% of the sample.

Looking up the germline V gene yields CDR1 MNHNS and CDR2 SASEGT. Its CDR3 holds 15 amino acids, cysteine through phenylalanine. Just CDR3 DNA is preserved here, 45 bases in frame from base 1. Between the V and J ends, shortened by 0 bases and 7 bases respectively, the junction contains 13 bases. The investigation overall reported the following: After ivuxolimab, more expanded clones were found on average in CD8+ T cells than in CD4+ T cells. At doses of 0.1 to 3.0 mg/kg, clonal expansion of both CD4+ and CD8+ blood T cells was observed from baseline to week 6. Low levels of normalized T-cell clonal expansion were also seen in some patients who did not respond. Which antigens the clonally expanded peripheral T cells were specific for was not determined. In the 0.1-3.0 mg/kg groups, partial responders had among the lowest normalized peripheral clonal expansion, particularly in CD8+ T cells.

The sample here was CD4+ or CD8+ T cells sorted from blood, taken in a trial of the OX40 agonist ivuxolimab. Recombination linked TRBV6-1 to TRBJ1-5; the D gene is perhaps TRBD1, from 6 matching bases. The origin of this receptor is an adult with an advanced solid tumor such as melanoma, head and neck, liver or kidney cancer. The CDR3 in this case is CASSEAPDREQPQHF. The DNA sequence is as follows: TGTGCCAGCAGTGAAGCGCCGGACAGAGAACAGCCCCAGCATTTT.